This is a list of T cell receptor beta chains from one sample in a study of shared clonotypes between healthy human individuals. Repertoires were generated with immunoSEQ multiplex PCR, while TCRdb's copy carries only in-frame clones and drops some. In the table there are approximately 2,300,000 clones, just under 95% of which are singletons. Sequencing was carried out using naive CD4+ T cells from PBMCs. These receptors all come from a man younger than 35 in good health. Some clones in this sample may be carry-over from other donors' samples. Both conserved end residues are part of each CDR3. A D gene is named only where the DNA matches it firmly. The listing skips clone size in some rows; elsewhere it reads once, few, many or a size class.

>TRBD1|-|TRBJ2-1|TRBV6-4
TGTGCCAGCAGTGACTCGATAGGGACAGGGGGCCGCAATGAGCAGTTCTTC
CASSDSIGTGGRNEQFF
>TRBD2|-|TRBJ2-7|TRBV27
TGTGCCAGCAGCCGGCGGGGGTCCCCTCTCTACGAGCAGTACTTC
CASSRRGSPLYEQYF
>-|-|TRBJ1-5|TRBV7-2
TGTGCCAGCAGCTTAGCCGGGTTGAATCAGCCCCAGCATTTT
CASSLAGLNQPQHF
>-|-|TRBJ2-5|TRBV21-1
TGTGCCAGCAGCAAATTAATGCAAGAGACCCAGTACTTC
CASSKLMQETQYF
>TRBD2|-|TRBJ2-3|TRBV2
TGTGCCAGCAGGGCGGGAGGGGGATCAGATACGCAGTATTTT
CASRAGGGSDTQYF
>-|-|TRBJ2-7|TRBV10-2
TGCGCCAGCAGGGGGGTCGCCTACGAGCAGTACTTC
CASRGVAYEQYF
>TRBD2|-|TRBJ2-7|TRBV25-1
TGTGCCAGCAGTGAATGGGGATTTGGGACTAGCGAACGGCGGGAGCAGTACTTC
CASSEWGFGTSERREQYF
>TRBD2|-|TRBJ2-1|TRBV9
TGTGCCAGCAGCATTAGCGGGGGCCCTTACAATGAGCAGTTCTTC
CASSISGGPYNEQFF
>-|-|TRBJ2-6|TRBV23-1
TGCGCCAGCAGTCAAAAAACTTACCTTGCGGCTGGCCGGGATAGCGTTAGGGCCAACGTCCTGACTTTC
CASSQKTYLAAGRDSVRANVLTF
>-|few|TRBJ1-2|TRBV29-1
TGCAGCGTTGGGGATCGGTACCCCTATGGCTACACCTTC
CSVGDRYPYGYTF
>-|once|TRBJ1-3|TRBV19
TGTGCCAGTAGTATAGTTGGAGCTGGCTCTGGAAACACCATATATTTT
CASSIVGAGSGNTIYF
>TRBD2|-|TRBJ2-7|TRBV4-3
TGCGCCAGCAGCCAACAACTAGCGGGAGCCTACGAGCAGTACTTC
CASSQQLAGAYEQYF
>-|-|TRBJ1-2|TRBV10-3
TGTGCCATCAGTGAGTTGCAGGACCCCCAGAACTATGGCTACACCTTC
CAISELQDPQNYGYTF
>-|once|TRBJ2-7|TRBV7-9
TGTGCCAGCAGCTTCAGGGGGGGTGAGCAGTACTTC
CASSFRGGEQYF
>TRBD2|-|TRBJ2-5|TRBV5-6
TGTGCCAGCAACATGGGGGGGGGTAGTCCCCAAGAGACCCAGTACTTC
CASNMGGGSPQETQYF
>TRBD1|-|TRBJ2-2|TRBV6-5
TGTGCCAGCAAAATAAACAGGGGACCCGGGGAGCTGTTTTTT
CASKINRGPGELFF
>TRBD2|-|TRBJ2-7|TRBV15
TGTGCCACCAGCATGGGACTAGCGGGCACCTACGAGCAGTACTTC
CATSMGLAGTYEQYF
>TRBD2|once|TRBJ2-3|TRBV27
TGTGCCAGCAGTCCGTGGGACAACCGGGGACTAGCGGGAGCCCCGCGCACAGATACGCAGTATTTT
CASSPWDNRGLAGAPRTDTQYF
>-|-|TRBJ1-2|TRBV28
TGTGCCAGCAGTTTGGGTCACTATGGCTACACCTTC
CASSLGHYGYTF
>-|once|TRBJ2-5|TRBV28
TGTGCCAGCAGTTTATCTGTTCAGGGAAAAGAGACCCAGTACTTC
CASSLSVQGKETQYF
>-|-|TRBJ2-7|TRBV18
TGTGCCAGCTCACCCCTCCCGGGTAGGTACGAGCAGTACTTC
CASSPLPGRYEQYF
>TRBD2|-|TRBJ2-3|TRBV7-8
TGTGCCAGCAGCATCGCCCTAGCGGGAGCAACAGATACGCAGTATTTT
CASSIALAGATDTQYF
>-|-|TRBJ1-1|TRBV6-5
TGTGCCAGCACCCCTCTGGGTTATAAGAAAGCTTTCTTT
CASTPLGYKKAFF
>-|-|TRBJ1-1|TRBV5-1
TGCGCCAGCAGCTGGGAGACAGGAAACACTGAAGCTTTCTTT
CASSWETGNTEAFF
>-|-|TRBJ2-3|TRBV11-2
TGTGCCAGCAGCCCCCACCTTCTTTCAGATACGCAGTATTTT
CASSPHLLSDTQYF
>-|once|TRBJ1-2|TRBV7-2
TGTGCCAGCAGCTTAGGTCGGACGGACACCTATGGCTACACCTTC
CASSLGRTDTYGYTF
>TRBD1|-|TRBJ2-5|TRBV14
TGTGCCAGCAGCCAAGCAGATAAAAGGGGGCGGTACGGGGAGACCCAGTACTTC
CASSQADKRGRYGETQYF
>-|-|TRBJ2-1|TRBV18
TGTGCCAGCTCACCAGACAGGACCTACAATGAGCAGTTCTTC
CASSPDRTYNEQFF